This T cell receptor (beta chain) came from a study of T-cell reconstitution after alpha-beta-depleted transplantation in children. With V trimmed by 5 bases and J by 1 base, 10 bases remained unmatched. The CDR3 runs 17 residues. Germline loops: CDR1 SGHRS, CDR2 YFSETQ. Molecular barcoding with unique molecular identifiers was used for the TCRbeta library. TCRdb reanalysed the PCR reads using MiXCR and keeps one entry per CDR3 protein. This sample has under 850,000 distinct CDR3 sequences, with roughly 13% found just once. This chain joins TRBV5-1 and TRBJ2-5; 11 bases fit TRBD2. The source was PBMCs, collected before TCRalphabeta/CD19-depleted stem cell transplant. The TCR comes from a girl aged 2 to 9 with congenital amegakaryocytic thrombocytopenia, due to receive a stem cell transplant. CDR3: CASSLSSGRIPQETQYF. In DNA form, the CDR3 reads TGCGCCAGCAGTCTTTCTAGCGGGAGGATCCCCCAAGAGACCCAGTACTTC.